Included here is one TCR beta chain sequence, with context. What it binds is unknown. Produced via immunoSEQ multiplex PCR; TCRdb's table is partial and in-frame only. Among over 50,000 clones listed, 85% to 95% were seen once. This CDR3 region has 15 residues. Trimming cost V 6 bases and J 4 bases; bases outside gene matches: 9. These data come from a study of OX40 agonist ivuxolimab in advanced cancers. Findings and limits, study-wide: Expanded clones belonging to CD8+ T cells outnumbered, on average, those of CD4+. Not determined was the antigen specificity of the expanded peripheral T cells. At 0.1 to 3.0 mg/kg and by week 6, clonal expansion occurred in CD4+ and CD8+ blood T cells.

Sample: CD4+ or CD8+ T cells sorted from blood, taken in a trial of the OX40 agonist ivuxolimab. This sequence joins TRBV23-1 and TRBJ2-1; 7 positions agree with TRBD1. TRBV23-1 is known as an ORF, though its function is uncertain. The TCR originated in an adult with an advanced solid tumor such as melanoma, head and neck, liver or kidney cancer. This chain's CDR3 is CASRDPGQPYNEQFF. For the CDR3, the DNA is TGCGCCAGCAGAGACCCGGGACAGCCTTACAATGAGCAGTTCTTC.